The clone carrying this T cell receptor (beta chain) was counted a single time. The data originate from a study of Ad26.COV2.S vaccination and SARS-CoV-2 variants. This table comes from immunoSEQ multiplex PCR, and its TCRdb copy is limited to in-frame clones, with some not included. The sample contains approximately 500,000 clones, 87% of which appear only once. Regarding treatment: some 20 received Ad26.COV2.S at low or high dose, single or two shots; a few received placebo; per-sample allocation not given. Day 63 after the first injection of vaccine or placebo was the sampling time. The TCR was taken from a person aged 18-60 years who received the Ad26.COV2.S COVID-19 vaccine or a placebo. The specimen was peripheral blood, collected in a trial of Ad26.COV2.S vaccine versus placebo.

Here the CDR3 reads CASSSDRGRSEQFF. Written as DNA, the CDR3 is TGTGCCAGCAGCTCCGACAGGGGTAGGAGTGAGCAGTTCTTC. The chain combines TRBV7-9 with TRBJ2-1; the match to TRBD1 covers 8 bases. CDR1 and CDR2 (germline): SEHNR, FQNEAQ (reference sequence). This CDR3 is 14 amino acids long. The trim removed 4 bases at V and 9 bases at J, leaving 8 bases unmatched.